This T cell receptor (beta chain) was found in a study of quantifying T cell responses using KT2 cells. In the study overall: Reverse transcription used primers in the TCR alpha and beta constant regions. Estimated efficiency of the T4 ligation step was above 8% under optimum conditions.

This CDR3 spans 12 amino acids. This clonotype has at least ten counts. A single-stranded UMI oligo with SP2 sequence was ligated to cDNA 3' ends. An equimolar mix of RC1.1 and RC1.2 primed the beta chain across TRBC1 and TRBC2. TCRdb analysed the UMI-ligation and nested PCR reads with MiXCR anew, one entry per CDR3 protein. The data contain 25,000 to 35,000 distinct CDR3 sequences, over 9% of them singletons. The receptor was derived from a human donor. The sequenced sample consisted of PBMCs spiked with cells of the T cell clone KT2. The V gene is TRBV21-1, the J gene TRBJ1-2. TRBV21-1 is labeled a pseudogene. The CDR3 region has the DNA TGTGCCACTAAAGGAGTAGGCTATGGCTACACCTTC. Its protein is CATKGVGYGYTF.